These 31 T cell receptor beta chains were all obtained from the same sample, sequenced in a study of blood T cell repertoires in COVID-19 (dated by TCRdb to 2020 to 2021). Library construction relied on the immunoSEQ multiplex PCR assay. This immuneACCESS table, as held by TCRdb, lists in-frame sequences with V and J called but not all clones. Of the missing ones, under half trace to an unresolved V gene in checked studies; the others have no known cause. The table for this sample lists fewer than 250,000 clones; 80% to 90% of them were counted only once. Together, the top ten hold around 8.7% of the sample. Sequencing was carried out using peripheral blood. The receptors were sampled from a woman aged 45-65 years with acute or convalescent COVID-19.

V usage is TRBV28 and J usage is TRBJ2-7; TRBD2 might be the D (6 bases). Germline CDR1 and CDR2: MDHEN and SYDVKM. The CDR3 runs to 16 residues. Trimming pared 5 bases from V and 3 bases from J, leaving 20 bases between. The CDR3 DNA sequence: TGTGCCAGCAGTCCCAATCTCGGCGGGGCGAACTACGAGCAGTACTTC. Its protein product is CASSPNLGGANYEQYF.

The gene calls are TRBV2 and TRBJ2-6; 10 bases fit TRBD1. This CDR3 spans 19 amino acids. Germline CDR1 SNHLY, CDR2 FYNNEI. After removal of 5 bases from V and 0 bases from J, the junction contained 10 bases not matched to a gene. The CDR3 loop reads CASSRAPGQGSSGANVLTF. The CDR3 nucleotides are TGTGCCAGCAGTAGAGCTCCGGGACAGGGGAGCTCTGGGGCCAACGTCCTGACTTTC.

CDR3 residues: CASYPSGRDQPQHF. In nucleotides, the CDR3 is TGTGCCAGCTACCCGAGCGGGAGGGATCAGCCCCAGCATTTT. This sequence joins TRBV28 and TRBJ1-5; no definite D call. Trimming took off 8 bases at V and 5 bases at J, with 16 bases between the two ends. The CDR3 runs 14 residues. The germline CDR1 and CDR2 sequences are MDHEN and SYDVKM.

The chain uses TRBV10-2 and TRBJ2-2; D is possibly TRBD1 (5 bases). The CDR3 spans 15 residues. CDR1 WSHSY and CDR2 SAAADI come from the germline V gene. V was pared by 6 bases and J by 5 bases, with 16 bases between. The CDR3 nucleotides are TGCGCCAGCAGGGTAGGAAGACAGAGGACCGGGGAGCTGTTTTTT. Amino acids: CASRVGRQRTGELFF.

This clone was seen a single time. The V call is TRBV15, the J call TRBJ2-3, with 7 nucleotides matching TRBD2. Germline CDR1 LNHNV, CDR2 YYDKDF (reference sequence). Trimming cost V 5 bases and J 0 bases; bases outside gene matches: 11. This CDR3 region has 17 residues. The CDR3 sequence: CATSPRPGRGSTDTQYF. CDR3 nucleotides: TGTGCCACCAGCCCCCGTCCAGGGAGGGGTAGCACAGATACGCAGTATTTT.

The V and J genes are TRBV24-1 and TRBJ1-1; 7 nucleotides match TRBD1. CDR3 length: 13 amino acids. Germline lookup yields CDR1 KGHDR and CDR2 SFDVKD. The junction had 5 bases not matched to a gene; V was cut back by 4 bases and J by 7 bases. The CDR3 protein is CATSDPDRHEAFF. The CDR3 DNA is TGTGCCACCAGTGACCCGGACAGGCATGAAGCTTTCTTT.

The J gene is TRBJ1-1, the V gene TRBV12-3 or TRBV12-4; TRBD1 is a possible D gene (6 bases). The V end was cut by 8 bases, the J end by 10 bases, with 14 bases between. CDR3 size: 11 residues. The CDR3 here is CASLGGRGAFF. CDR3 DNA sequence: TGTGCCAGCCTTGGGGGCAGGGGAGCTTTCTTT.

The J gene is TRBJ1-5, the V gene TRBV10-2; no reliable D call. The V and J ends lost 7 bases and 7 bases respectively, with 14 bases between them. This CDR3 is built from 13 residues. Per germline, CDR1 WSHSY and CDR2 SAAADI. The CDR3, as DNA: TGCGCCAGCAATACGAACGGGGAACAGCCCCAGCATTTT. It yields the protein CASNTNGEQPQHF.

The CDR3 sequence is CASSKWTGEAFF. The CDR3 nucleotides read TGTGCCAGCAGTAAATGGACAGGTGAAGCTTTCTTT. V and J are TRBV2 and TRBJ1-1; TRBD1 agrees at 7 bases. The germline gives CDR1 SNHLY, CDR2 FYNNEI. The CDR3 is 12 amino acids. V was pared by 5 bases and J by 7 bases, with 4 bases of the junction left unmatched.

V is TRBV9 and J is TRBJ2-1; weak D call: TRBD1 (6 bases). This CDR3 is built from 17 residues. Between the trimmed V and J ends, which lost 4 bases and 8 bases, there was a span of 25 bases. Germline V gene data show CDR1 as SGDLS and CDR2 as YYNGEE. As DNA, the CDR3 is TGTGCCAGCAGCCCCTCGAACCCAGGGGTATCTGCCGATGAGCAGTTCTTC. It yields the protein CASSPSNPGVSADEQFF.

This chain links TRBV25-1 with TRBJ2-1, with D tentatively TRBD2 (6 bases). Germline V gives CDR1 MGHDK, CDR2 SYGVNS. This CDR3 contains 14 residues. V was shortened by 5 bases and J by 10 bases, with 18 bases between the two germline ends. CDR3 residues: CASSFRGRQSEQFF. The CDR3 DNA sequence: TGTGCCAGCAGTTTTAGAGGGAGGCAATCAGAGCAGTTCTTC.

The DNA of the CDR3 is TGTGCCAGCAAGCGGGAGGAAGGCTACGAGCAGTACTTC. Residues: CASKREEGYEQYF. This chain connects TRBV14 to TRBJ2-7; 9 bases agree with TRBD2. CDR1 is SGHDN, CDR2 FVKESK, per germline. V trimming: 7 bases; J trimming: 3 bases; junction bases outside the gene matches: 4. The CDR3 is made up of 13 amino acids. Drawing the rest from reference TRBV14 and TRBJ2-7, the complete variable domain is EAGVTQFPSHSVIEKGQTVTLRCDPISGHDNLYWYRRVMGKEIKFLLHFVKESKQDESGMPNNRFLAERTGGTYSTLKVQPAELEDSGVYFCASKREEGYEQYFGPGTRLTVT.

V gene TRBV9 combines with J gene TRBJ2-5, with D possibly TRBD2 on 6 matching bases. CDR3 size: 14 residues. Trimming took off 3 bases at V and 2 bases at J, with 11 bases between the two ends. Germline V gene data show CDR1 as SGDLS and CDR2 as YYNGEE. The CDR3 bases are TGTGCCAGCAGCGCGTGGGGGGATCAAGAGACCCAGTACTTC. Its translation is CASSAWGDQETQYF.

There are a few counts of this clone. The V call is TRBV9, the J call TRBJ2-7; possible D gene TRBD1, 6 bases. The CDR3 loop spans 17 amino acids. Germline CDR1 and CDR2: SGDLS and YYNGEE. Trimming left V 4 bases short and J 3 bases short, with 23 bases between. The DNA for the CDR3 is TGTGCCAGCAGCCCCGGCTCACAGGGAGTCGCGCGCTACGAGCAGTACTTC. This gives the protein CASSPGSQGVARYEQYF.

This chain joins TRBV19 and TRBJ2-3, with TRBD1 as a possible D gene (5 bases). The CDR3 totals 15 residues. V dropped 1 base and J dropped 2 bases, with 10 bases sitting between them. Per germline, CDR1 LNHDA and CDR2 SQIVND (reference sequence). CDR3 coding DNA: TGTGCCAGTAGTATAGCGGGCAGGGCCACAGATACGCAGTATTTT. Protein: CASSIAGRATDTQYF. Based on the CDR3 plus reference TRBV19 and TRBJ2-3, the full variable domain is DGGITQSPKYLFRKEGQNVTLSCEQNLNHDAMYWYRQDPGQGLRLIYYSQIVNDFQKGDIAEGYSVSREKKESFPLTVTSAQKNPTAFYLCASSIAGRATDTQYFGPGTRLTVL.

This clone was found a few times. The V and J genes are TRBV7-9 and TRBJ1-1; the match to TRBD1 covers 7 bases. The germline V gene encodes CDR1 SEHNR and CDR2 FQNEAQ (reference sequence). Trimming cost V 3 bases and J 7 bases; bases outside gene matches: 14. The CDR3 contains 16 residues. As DNA, the CDR3 is TGTGCCAGCAGCTTCGATACGTCCCGGGACAGTTATGAAGCTTTCTTT. As protein: CASSFDTSRDSYEAFF.

In nucleotides, the CDR3 is TGTGCCAGCAGCTCGCTCATCGGAGTGCAGTTCTTC. It is translated as CASSSLIGVQFF. The chain combines TRBV11-2 with TRBJ2-1; the D is unclear. Germline-derived CDR1 and CDR2 are SGHAT and FQNNGV. V lost 4 bases, J lost 12 bases, and 13 bases lay in between. CDR3 size: 12 residues.

This clone has only one observation. The rearrangement uses TRBV27 and TRBJ1-5, with D tentatively TRBD1 (6 bases). This CDR3 is 14 amino acids long. Between the trimmed V and J ends, which lost 5 bases and 6 bases, there was a span of 14 bases. Germline loops: CDR1 MNHEY, CDR2 SMNVEV (reference sequence). The CDR3: CASSGTGPRQPQHF. DNA of the CDR3: TGTGCCAGCAGTGGAACAGGGCCACGTCAGCCCCAGCATTTT.

V is TRBV24-1 and J is TRBJ1-4; the D gene is possibly TRBD1 (5 bases). V shed 4 bases and J shed 6 bases, with 11 bases lying between them. The CDR3 consists of 14 residues. Germline V CDR1 and CDR2: KGHDR, SFDVKD. CDR3 coding DNA: TGTGCCACCAGTGACGCAGGGTGGGATGAAAAACTGTTTTTT. Protein: CATSDAGWDEKLFF.

This clone was recorded only once. V is TRBV9 and J is TRBJ2-1; 7 nucleotides line up with TRBD2. The CDR3 runs to 16 residues. V lost 3 bases to trimming and J lost 2 bases; unmatched junction nucleotides: 8. Looked up from germline, CDR1 is SGDLS and CDR2 is YYNGEE. The CDR3 nucleotides read TGTGCCAGCAGCGCGTTCAGACTAGCCGCCTACAATGAGCAGTTCTTC. Its protein product is CASSAFRLAAYNEQFF.

This clone was picked up a small number of times. The V call is TRBV5-8, the J call TRBJ1-2; D remains unclear. The V and J ends lost 4 bases and 5 bases respectively, with 9 bases between them. Germline V lookup: CDR1 SGHTS, CDR2 YDEGEE. The CDR3 extends over 12 amino acids. CDR3 nucleotides: TGTGCCAGCAGCGAGGGAGATTATGGCTACACCTTC. This gives the protein CASSEGDYGYTF. The whole variable domain, remainder taken from reference TRBV5-8 and TRBJ1-2, is EAGVTQSPTHLIKTRGQQATLRCSPISGHTSVYWYQQALGLGLQFLLWYDEGEERNRGNFPPRFSGRQFPNYSSELNVNALELEDSALYLCASSEGDYGYTFGSGTRLTVV.

CDR3: CASSGGLAGAYNEQFF. In DNA form, the CDR3 reads TGTGCCAGTAGTGGGGGACTAGCGGGAGCGTACAATGAGCAGTTCTTC. The chain links TRBV19 to TRBJ2-1; 14 nucleotides agree with TRBD2. The germline V gene has CDR1 LNHDA and CDR2 SQIVND (reference sequence). The V segment lost 5 bases and the J segment 4 bases; nucleotides outside the gene matches: 4. There are 16 residues in the CDR3.

The chain joins TRBV30 to TRBJ1-1; D gene ambiguous. The V end was cut by 8 bases, the J end by 0 bases, with 13 bases between. This CDR3 has 13 amino acids. Germline V gene data show CDR1 as GTSNPN and CDR2 as SVGIG (reference sequence). Here the CDR3 reads CATTRFMNTEAFF. The DNA of the CDR3 is TGTGCCACAACCAGATTCATGAACACTGAAGCTTTCTTT.

A single count supports this clone. The CDR3 here is CASSLVRTGVDEQYF. Written as DNA, the CDR3 is TGCGCCAGCAGCTTGGTACGGACAGGCGTCGACGAGCAGTACTTC. V and J are TRBV5-1 and TRBJ2-7, with 7 bases matching TRBD1. Germline trimming cut 0 bases from V and 5 bases from J; bases unmatched to any gene: 8. This CDR3 spans 15 amino acids. CDR1 and CDR2 from the germline V gene are SGHRS and YFSETQ.

CDR3 sequence reads: CASSQGVSAGPNQPQHF. As DNA, the CDR3 is TGTGCCAGCAGCCAAGGGGTTTCAGCGGGCCCCAATCAGCCCCAGCATTTT. V is TRBV3-1 (or the pseudogene TRBV3-2) and J is TRBJ1-5; D call uncertain. Germline V gene sequence: CDR1 LGHDT, CDR2 YNNKEL (reference sequence). This CDR3 has 17 amino acids. V was pared by 1 base and J by 3 bases, with 16 bases between.

CDR3 bases: TGTGCCAGCAGTGTGACCGGAGTGGAGACCCAGTACTTC. Amino acid sequence: CASSVTGVETQYF. The chain employs TRBV2 and TRBJ2-5, with D hard to call. The germline V and J ends were trimmed by 4 bases and 5 bases, with 11 bases remaining between them. CDR3 size: 13 residues. Per the germline V gene, CDR1 is SNHLY and CDR2 is FYNNEI.

The genes are TRBV28 and TRBJ2-7, with TRBD2 as a possible D gene (5 bases). CDR3 size: 12 residues. Germline values: CDR1 MDHEN, CDR2 SYDVKM. Trimming took off 6 bases at V and 3 bases at J, with 9 bases between the two ends. The CDR3 sequence: CASRGDGYEQYF. The CDR3 DNA sequence: TGTGCCAGCAGGGGAGACGGCTACGAGCAGTACTTC. Full variable domain (remainder filled in from reference TRBV28 and TRBJ2-7): DVKVTQSSRYLVKRTGEKVFLECVQDMDHENMFWYRQDPGLGLRLIYFSYDVKMKEKGDIPEGYSVSREKKERFSLILESASTNQTSMYLCASRGDGYEQYFGPGTRLTVT.

Note on this clone: Within the sample, other DNA sequences also encode this same CDR3. V is TRBV24-1 and J is TRBJ2-3, with 10 bases identical to TRBD1. This CDR3 has 14 amino acids. The V gene end was trimmed by 7 bases and the J gene end by 1 base; junction bases not matched to a gene: 1. Germline V gene sequence: CDR1 KGHDR, CDR2 SFDVKD. The CDR3, as DNA: TGTGCCACCAGAGGGACAGGGGGCACAGATACGCAGTATTTT. It is translated as CATRGTGGTDTQYF.

The V and J genes are TRBV29-1 and TRBJ2-7; D remains unclear. The CDR3 length is 15 residues. Germline V gene lookup returns CDR1 SQVTM and CDR2 ANQGSEA. The ends were cut back, 3 bases at V and 0 bases at J, with 15 bases in the middle. CDR3 sequence: CSVEVGYLGSYEQYF. The CDR3 DNA reads TGCAGCGTTGAGGTCGGGTACCTCGGCTCCTACGAGCAGTACTTC.

The V and J genes are TRBV2 and TRBJ2-4; 8 bases fit TRBD1. This CDR3 has 16 amino acids. The V segment lost 1 base and the J segment 2 bases; nucleotides outside the gene matches: 4. CDR1 and CDR2 from the germline V gene are SNHLY and FYNNEI. The CDR3 DNA follows: TGTGCCAGCAGTGAAGGGACAGGGTATCCCAAAAACATTCAGTACTTC. This codes for CASSEGTGYPKNIQYF.

V gene TRBV4-1 combines with J gene TRBJ1-6; perhaps TRBD1 as D (6 bases). CDR1 is MGHRA and CDR2 is YSYEKL in the germline V gene. There are 16 residues in the CDR3. Trimming left V 1 base short and J 7 bases short, with 14 bases between. CDR3 loop: CASSQVWDKRNSPLHF. As DNA, the CDR3 is TGCGCCAGCAGCCAAGTCTGGGACAAACGAAATTCACCCCTCCACTTT.